Listed below are T cell receptor beta chains from one sample, sequenced in a study of beta chain features in type 1 diabetes. Clones were sequenced by immunoSEQ multiplex PCR, and TCRdb holds only the in-frame ones, with some missing. This sample has about 270,000 clones; around an eighth occur once, and the top ten carry 0.017%. Sequencing used naive CD4+ T cells from blood. The receptors were gathered from a man in his thirties or forties with type 1 diabetes. CDR3s include the opening cysteine and the closing phenylalanine or tryptophan. A D gene is named only where the DNA matches it firmly. Not all rows give a size; the values are once, few, many and, for expanded clones, a class.

j_call v_call clone_size d_call cdr3_nt cdr3_aa
TRBJ2-7 TRBV18 - - TGTGCCAGCTCACCAACCGGACAGCTCCTACGAGAGCAGTACTTC CASSPTGQLLREQYF
TRBJ2-1 TRBV28 - - TGTGCCAGCAGTTTAAGGGGACTCCCTGGGGATGAGCAGTTCTTC CASSLRGLPGDEQFF
TRBJ1-5 TRBV28 few - TGTGCCAGCAGTTTGTCTGTACAGCCCCAGCATTTT CASSLSVQPQHF
TRBJ2-7 TRBV28 few - TGTGCCAGCCGCCTCACTTTTTCCTACGAGCAGTACTTC CASRLTFSYEQYF
TRBJ2-1 TRBV2 - TRBD1 TGTGCCAGCAGTGAAGGCCAGGGGGCGTTCAATGAGCAGTTCTTC CASSEGQGAFNEQFF
TRBJ2-2 TRBV4-2 - - TGTGCCAGCAGCCAAGCGATCGAGGGGGAGCTGTTTTTT CASSQAIEGELFF
TRBJ2-1 TRBV20-1 - - TGCAGTGCTTTACAACTACCTACATATGTCTTC CSALQLPTYVF
TRBJ2-2 TRBV7-3 few TRBD1 TGTGCCAGCAGCCTAAACCCCGGACAGGTAGCCGGGGAGCTGTTTTTT CASSLNPGQVAGELFF
TRBJ2-7 TRBV7-9 few - TGTGCCAGCAGCTTAGCAGGGGACTCCTACGAGCAGTACTTC CASSLAGDSYEQYF
TRBJ2-1 TRBV6-5 - TRBD2 TGTGCCAGCAGTCCAGGGACTAGCGTTCACAATGAGCAGTTCTTC CASSPGTSVHNEQFF
TRBJ1-1 TRBV19 few - TGTGCCAGTAGTAAGATATCGGACACTGAAGCTTTCTTT CASSKISDTEAFF
TRBJ2-7 TRBV14 few - TGTGCCAGCAGCCAAGGCTGGAGGGTGGTCGAGCAGTACTTC CASSQGWRVVEQYF
TRBJ2-7 TRBV9 few TRBD1 TGTGCCAGCAGCCCAAGACAGGGGACGAACTACGAGCAGTACTTC CASSPRQGTNYEQYF
TRBJ2-7 TRBV7-9 - TRBD2 TGTGCCAGCTCCAAAGACCTAGCGGAATCCTACGAGCAGTACTTC CASSKDLAESYEQYF
TRBJ2-2 TRBV27 few - TGTGCCAGCAGTCCTTACAGCACCGGGGAGCTGTTTTTT CASSPYSTGELFF
TRBJ2-7 TRBV7-2 - TRBD2 TGTGCCAGCAGCGGGACTAGCGGCTCCTACGAGCAGTACTTC CASSGTSGSYEQYF
TRBJ2-3 TRBV7-2 - - TGTGCCAGCAGCTTAGTTGCCTACTCCACAGATACGCAGTATTTT CASSLVAYSTDTQYF
TRBJ2-7 TRBV29-1 few - TGCAGCGTTGGCGATTACGAGCAGTACTTC CSVGDYEQYF
TRBJ2-5 TRBV9 - TRBD1 TGTGCCAGCAGCCCAGGGACAGGGATAGTCGGGGAGACCCAGTACTTC CASSPGTGIVGETQYF
TRBJ1-1 TRBV27 - - TGTGCCAGCAGTTTGCGGGGCACTGAAGCTTTCTTT CASSLRGTEAFF
TRBJ2-7 TRBV7-3 - TRBD2 TGTGCCAGCAGCCCCCCGGGCGGTGTGTCGCGGCTAGCGGGCCGCTACGAGCAGTACTTC CASSPPGGVSRLAGRYEQYF
TRBJ2-1 TRBV20-1 few TRBD2 TGCAGTGCTGGGAGGGCCGAGCAGTTCTTC CSAGRAEQFF
TRBJ1-5 TRBV25-1 - TRBD1 TGTGCCAGCAGTGAAACTACAGGGGGCTTTGGCAATCAGCCCCAGCATTTT CASSETTGGFGNQPQHF
TRBJ2-1 TRBV9 - - TGTGCCAGCAGCGTGTCCAGGTCTCTCTACTCCTACAATGAGCAGTTCTTC CASSVSRSLYSYNEQFF
TRBJ2-7 TRBV18 - - TGTGCCAGCTCATCCAATGGAGGGGATTTGGGGGAGCAGTACTTC CASSSNGGDLGEQYF
TRBJ2-1 TRBV23-1 many - TGCGCCAGCAGTCGCGACAGAAACCCCTACAATGAGCAGTTCTTC CASSRDRNPYNEQFF
TRBJ2-3 TRBV5-1 few TRBD1 TGCGCCAGCAGCTCGGGACAGGGGAGCACAGATACGCAGTATTTT CASSSGQGSTDTQYF
TRBJ2-3 TRBV18 - - TGTGCCAGCTCACCAAGACAGCCTAGCACAGATACGCAGTATTTT CASSPRQPSTDTQYF
TRBJ2-7 TRBV28 - TRBD1 TGTGCCAGCAGACAGACAGGGGGTGGATTCGAGCAGTACTTC CASRQTGGGFEQYF
TRBJ1-3 TRBV29-1 - TRBD1 TGCAGCGTTGAGGAAGGACCCGGGACAGCAACCTCTCGACTGTATTTT CSVEEGPGTATSRLYF
TRBJ2-1 TRBV6-5 - TRBD2 TGTGCCAGCAGTTCCACGACTAGCGGGGGCAATGAGCAGTTCTTC CASSSTTSGGNEQFF
TRBJ2-5 TRBV14 - - TGTGCCAGCAGCCAAGGCGCCGGGACCCTAGCGCATGGAGAGACCCAGTACTTC CASSQGAGTLAHGETQYF
TRBJ2-2 TRBV2 few TRBD2 TGTGCCAGCCTACCTGGGAGGGCCGGCGGGGAGCTGTTTTTT CASLPGRAGGELFF